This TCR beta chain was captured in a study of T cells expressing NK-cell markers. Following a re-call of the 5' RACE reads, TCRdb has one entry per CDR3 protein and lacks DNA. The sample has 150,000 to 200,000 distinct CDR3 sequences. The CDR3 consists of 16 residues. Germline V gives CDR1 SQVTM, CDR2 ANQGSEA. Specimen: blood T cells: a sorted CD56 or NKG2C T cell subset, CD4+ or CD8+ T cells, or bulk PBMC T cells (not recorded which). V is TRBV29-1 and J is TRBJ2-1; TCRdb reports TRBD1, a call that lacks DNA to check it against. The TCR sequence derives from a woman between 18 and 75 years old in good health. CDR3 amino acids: CSFQGVTGQFYNEQFF.